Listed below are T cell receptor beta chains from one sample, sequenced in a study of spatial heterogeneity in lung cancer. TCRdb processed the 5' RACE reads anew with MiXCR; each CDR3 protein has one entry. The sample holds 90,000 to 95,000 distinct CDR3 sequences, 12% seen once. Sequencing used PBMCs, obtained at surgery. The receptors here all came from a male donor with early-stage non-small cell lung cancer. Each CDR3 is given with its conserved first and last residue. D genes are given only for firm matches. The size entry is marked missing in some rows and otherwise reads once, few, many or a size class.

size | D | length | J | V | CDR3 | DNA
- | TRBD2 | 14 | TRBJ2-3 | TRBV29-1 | CSVETAGGPDTQYF | TGCAGCGTTGAAACGGCGGGGGGCCCAGATACGCAGTATTTT
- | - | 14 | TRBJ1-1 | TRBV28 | CASSAPGALLEAFF | TGTGCCAGCAGTGCCCCCGGGGCCCTGCTTGAAGCTTTCTTT
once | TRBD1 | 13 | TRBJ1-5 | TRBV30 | CAWQTGANQPQHF | TGTGCCTGGCAGACAGGGGCCAATCAGCCCCAGCATTTT
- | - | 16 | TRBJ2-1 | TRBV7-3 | CASSSQGGSAYNEQFF | TGTGCCAGCAGCTCCCAGGGGGGTTCTGCCTACAATGAGCAGTTCTTC
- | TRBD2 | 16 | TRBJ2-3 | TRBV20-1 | CSADGVAGRPGDTQYF | TGCAGTGCAGACGGAGTAGCGGGGCGGCCAGGAGATACGCAGTATTTT
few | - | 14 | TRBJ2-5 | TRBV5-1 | CASARGTTQETQYF | TGCGCCAGCGCTCGGGGAACCACCCAAGAGACCCAGTACTTC
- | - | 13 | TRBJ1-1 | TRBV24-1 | CATSDGDPAEAFF | TGTGCCACCAGTGATGGGGACCCAGCTGAAGCTTTCTTT
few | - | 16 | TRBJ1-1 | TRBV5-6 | CASSLFVGAVNTEAFF | TGTGCCAGCAGCTTGTTCGTGGGGGCGGTGAACACTGAAGCTTTCTTT
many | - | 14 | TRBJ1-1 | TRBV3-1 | CASSLKSPTTEAFF | TGTGCCAGCAGCCTTAAGTCCCCAACCACTGAAGCTTTCTTT
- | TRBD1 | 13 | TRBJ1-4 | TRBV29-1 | CSVPGQGSEKLFF | TGCAGCGTCCCAGGACAGGGATCTGAAAAACTGTTTTTT
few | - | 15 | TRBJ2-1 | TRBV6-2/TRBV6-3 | CASSRDYSSYNEQFF | TGTGCCAGCAGTCGGGATTATAGCTCCTACAATGAGCAGTTCTTC
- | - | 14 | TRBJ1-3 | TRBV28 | CASSPPARGNTIYF | TGTGCCAGCAGCCCCCCCGCTCGTGGAAACACCATATATTTT
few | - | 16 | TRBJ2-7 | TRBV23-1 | CASSQTVWGASYEQYF | TGCGCCAGCAGTCAAACAGTATGGGGAGCATCCTACGAGCAGTACTTC
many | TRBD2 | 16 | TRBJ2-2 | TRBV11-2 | CASSSRLAGGTGELFF | TGTGCCAGCAGCTCCAGACTAGCGGGAGGCACCGGGGAGCTGTTTTTT
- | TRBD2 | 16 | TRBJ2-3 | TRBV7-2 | CASSTGTSGGTDTQYF | TGTGCCAGCAGCACTGGGACTAGCGGTGGCACAGATACGCAGTATTTT
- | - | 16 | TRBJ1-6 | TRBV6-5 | CASSPTGGSYNSPLHF | TGTGCCAGCAGCCCTACCGGGGGGTCCTATAATTCACCCCTCCACTTT
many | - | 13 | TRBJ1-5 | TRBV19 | CASSDRIIKPQHF | TGTGCCAGTAGTGACAGGATTATTAAGCCCCAGCATTTT
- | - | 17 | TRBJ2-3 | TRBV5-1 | CASSLEAYKTSTDTQYF | TGCGCCAGCAGCTTGGAAGCGTACAAGACTAGCACAGATACGCAGTATTTT
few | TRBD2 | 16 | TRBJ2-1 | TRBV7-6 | CASSLEVSGMNNEQFF | TGTGCCAGCAGCTTAGAGGTTAGCGGGATGAACAATGAGCAGTTCTTC
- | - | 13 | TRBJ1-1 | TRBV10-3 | CAIMDSGTPEAFF | TGTGCCATCATGGATAGCGGAACCCCTGAAGCTTTCTTT
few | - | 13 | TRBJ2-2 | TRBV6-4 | CASSAGSTGELFF | TGTGCCAGCAGTGCCGGTTCCACCGGGGAGCTGTTTTTT
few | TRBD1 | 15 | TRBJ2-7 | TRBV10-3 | CAISNRTGALNEQYF | TGTGCCATCAGTAACCGGACAGGGGCCTTGAACGAGCAGTACTTC
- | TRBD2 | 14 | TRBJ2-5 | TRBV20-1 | CSDGTSGDQETQYF | TGCAGTGATGGGACTAGCGGGGACCAAGAGACCCAGTACTTC
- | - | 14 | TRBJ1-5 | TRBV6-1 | CASSEGQDGQPQHF | TGTGCCAGCAGTGAGGGGCAGGATGGGCAGCCCCAGCATTTT
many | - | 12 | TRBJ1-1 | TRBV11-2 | CASSAGPRGAFF | TGTGCCAGCAGCGCCGGGCCCAGAGGAGCTTTCTTT
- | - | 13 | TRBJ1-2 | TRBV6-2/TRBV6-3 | CASSQSGARGYTF | TGTGCCAGCAGTCAATCCGGGGCTCGCGGCTACACCTTC
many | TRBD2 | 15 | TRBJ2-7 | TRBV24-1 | CATSEGQTVAGVQYF | TGTGCCACCAGTGAGGGGCAGACGGTAGCGGGAGTGCAGTACTTC
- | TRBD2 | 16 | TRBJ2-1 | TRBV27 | CASSLLLAGRGNEQFF | TGTGCCAGCAGTTTATTACTAGCGGGAAGGGGCAATGAGCAGTTCTTC
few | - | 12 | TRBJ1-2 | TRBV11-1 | CASSLARYSYTF | TGTGCCAGCAGCTTAGCCAGATACTCCTACACCTTC
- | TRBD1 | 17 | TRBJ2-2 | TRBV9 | CASSVEGTGANTGELFF | TGTGCCAGCAGCGTAGAAGGGACAGGGGCGAACACCGGGGAGCTGTTTTTT
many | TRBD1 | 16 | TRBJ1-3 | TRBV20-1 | CSATLRQGESGNTIYF | TGCAGTGCTACCCTTCGACAGGGCGAAAGTGGAAACACCATATATTTT
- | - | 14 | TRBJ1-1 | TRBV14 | CASSQNLEGTEAFF | TGTGCCAGCAGCCAAAACTTGGAGGGCACTGAAGCTTTCTTT
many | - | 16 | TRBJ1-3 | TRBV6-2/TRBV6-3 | CASSYSMEGLENTIYF | TGTGCCAGCAGTTACTCGATGGAGGGACTCGAAAACACCATATATTTT
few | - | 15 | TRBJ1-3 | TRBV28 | CASREEGLGGNTIYF | TGTGCCAGCAGGGAAGAGGGTCTAGGAGGAAACACCATATATTTT
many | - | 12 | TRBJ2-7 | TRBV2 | CASNQDEREQYF | TGTGCCAGCAATCAAGACGAGAGGGAGCAGTACTTC
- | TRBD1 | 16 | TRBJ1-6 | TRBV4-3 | CASSQDPGGGSSPLHF | TGCGCCAGCAGCCAAGATCCAGGGGGCGGGAGTTCACCCCTCCACTTT
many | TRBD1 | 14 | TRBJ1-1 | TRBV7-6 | CASSLQGGRTEAFF | TGTGCCAGCAGCTTGCAGGGGGGGAGGACTGAAGCTTTCTTT
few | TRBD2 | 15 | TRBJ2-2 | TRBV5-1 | CASSTGLTNTGELFF | TGCGCCAGCAGCACGGGACTAACGAACACCGGGGAGCTGTTTTTT
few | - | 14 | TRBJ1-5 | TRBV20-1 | CSAGGGREHQPQHF | TGCAGTGCGGGCGGCGGAAGGGAACACCAGCCCCAGCATTTT
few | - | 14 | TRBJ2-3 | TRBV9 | CASSATLSVDTQYF | TGTGCCAGCAGCGCTACCCTTTCGGTGGATACGCAGTATTTT
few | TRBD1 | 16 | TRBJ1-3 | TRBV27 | CASSPGTGGLGNTIYF | TGTGCCAGCAGTCCCGGGACAGGGGGGCTTGGAAACACCATATATTTT
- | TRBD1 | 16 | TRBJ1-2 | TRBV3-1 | CASSQDQDRGTYGYTF | TGTGCCAGCAGCCAAGACCAGGACAGGGGGACTTATGGCTACACCTTC
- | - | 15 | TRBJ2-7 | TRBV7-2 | CASSLEAGSSYEQYF | TGTGCCAGCAGCTTAGAGGCGGGGAGCTCCTACGAGCAGTACTTC
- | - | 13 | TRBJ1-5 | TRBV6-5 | CASSYSNYQPQHF | TGTGCCAGCAGTTACTCTAACTATCAGCCCCAGCATTTT
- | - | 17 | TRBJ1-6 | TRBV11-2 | CASSSRGFSSYNSPLHF | TGTGCCAGCAGCTCCAGGGGCTTTAGCTCCTATAATTCACCCCTCCACTTT
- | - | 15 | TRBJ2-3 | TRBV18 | CASSPPGFGADTQYF | TGTGCCAGCTCCCCCCCTGGGTTCGGCGCAGATACGCAGTATTTT
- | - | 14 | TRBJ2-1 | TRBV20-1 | CSADGTQSDNEQFF | TGCAGTGCGGACGGGACCCAGTCGGACAATGAGCAGTTCTTC
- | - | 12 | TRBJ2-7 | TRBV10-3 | CAISEGGYEQYF | TGTGCCATCAGTGAAGGGGGCTACGAGCAGTACTTC
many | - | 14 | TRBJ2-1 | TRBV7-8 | CASSLGRAWDEQFF | TGTGCCAGCAGCTTAGGCAGGGCTTGGGATGAGCAGTTCTTC